This TCR beta chain was obtained from a study of T-cell memory formation after mild COVID-19. General study findings and limits: Contracting CD8+ clones were enriched in EMRA, CD4+ mainly in CM and EM. Among clones contracting day 15 to 85, CD4/CD8 was balanced, whereas later expanders leaned CD4+.

TCRdb reprocessed the 5' RACE reads with MiXCR, giving one entry per CDR3 protein. The table lists approximately 400,000 distinct CDR3 sequences, about a sixth of them singletons. Trimming removed 8 bases at V and 6 bases at J, with 15 bases between. The CDR3 runs to 13 residues. The germline V gene has CDR1 ENHRY and CDR2 SYGVKD. Remarks on this clonotype: Its antigen is not identified.

The chain links TRBV10-3 to TRBJ2-3; a weak D match, TRBD2 (6 bases). This sequence was found in a man aged 18 to 30 who had mild COVID-19 (a few samples of this study predate the infection). Cell type and time point are not known. The specimen was PBMCs or a T cell subset sorted from them (not recorded which). CDR3 protein: CAIAPGDSDTQYF. The CDR3 region has the DNA TGTGCCATCGCGCCGGGGGATTCGGATACGCAGTATTTT.